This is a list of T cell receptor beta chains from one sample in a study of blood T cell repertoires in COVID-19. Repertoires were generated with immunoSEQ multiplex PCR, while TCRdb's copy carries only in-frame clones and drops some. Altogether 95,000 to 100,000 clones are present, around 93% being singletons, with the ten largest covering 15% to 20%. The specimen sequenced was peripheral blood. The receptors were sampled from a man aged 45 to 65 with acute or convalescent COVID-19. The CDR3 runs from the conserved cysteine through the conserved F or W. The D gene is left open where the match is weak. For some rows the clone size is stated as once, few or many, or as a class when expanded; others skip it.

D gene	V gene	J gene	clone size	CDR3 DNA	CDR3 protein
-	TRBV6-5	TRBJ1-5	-	TGTGCCAGCCTCGACAGATATAGCAATCAGCCCCAGCATTTT	CASLDRYSNQPQHF
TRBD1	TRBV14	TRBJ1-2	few	TGTGCCAGCAGCCAAGCGACAGGGAGCTTAGGCTACACCTTC	CASSQATGSLGYTF
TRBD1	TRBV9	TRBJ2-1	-	TGTGCCAGCAGCGTAGCCGGACAGGGGTACAATGAGCAGTTCTTC	CASSVAGQGYNEQFF
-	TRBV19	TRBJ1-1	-	TGTGCCAGTAGCATGTCCACCGGGGGGGGAGGGGATCCTGAAGCTTTCTTT	CASSMSTGGGGDPEAFF
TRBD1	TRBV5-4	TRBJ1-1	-	TGTGCCAGCAGGGCCGGGACAGGGAACACTGAAGCTTTCTTT	CASRAGTGNTEAFF
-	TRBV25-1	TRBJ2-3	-	TGTGCCAGCAGTGAGGGCAGGGGCACAGATACGCAGTATTTT	CASSEGRGTDTQYF
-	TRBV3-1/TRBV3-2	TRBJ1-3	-	TGTGCCAGCACGGCAGGCCTCGGAAACACCATATATTTT	CASTAGLGNTIYF
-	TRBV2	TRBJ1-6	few	TGTGCCAGCAGTGGGGACGGGCGGGACTCACCCCTCCACTTT	CASSGDGRDSPLHF
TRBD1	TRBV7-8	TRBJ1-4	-	TGTGCCAGCAGCCCAACCGGGACAGGGCTTGAAAAACTGTTTTTT	CASSPTGTGLEKLFF
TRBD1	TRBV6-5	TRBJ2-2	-	TGTGCCAGCAGTTACTCCCCGAGGGGGCAGGTGGAGCTGTTTTTT	CASSYSPRGQVELFF
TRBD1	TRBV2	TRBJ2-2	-	TGTGCCAGCAGCCTTAGGACAGGGGCCCCCGGGGAGCTGTTTTTT	CASSLRTGAPGELFF
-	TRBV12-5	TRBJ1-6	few	TGTGCTAGTGGGCGAAATAATTCACCCCTCCACTTT	CASGRNNSPLHF
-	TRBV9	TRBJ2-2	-	TGTGCCAGCAGCGCTAGTGCAACCCCGAACACCGGGGAGCTGTTTTTT	CASSASATPNTGELFF
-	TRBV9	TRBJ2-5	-	TGTGCCAGCAGCGTATCTAGAAGGCTCCTCGGGAGTGAGACCCAGTACTTC	CASSVSRRLLGSETQYF
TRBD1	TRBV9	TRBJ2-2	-	TGTGCCAGCAGCGTAAAGGAGACAGGGGGTTTCGGGGAGCTGTTTTTT	CASSVKETGGFGELFF
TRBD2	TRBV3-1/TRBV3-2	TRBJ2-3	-	TGTGCCAGCAGCCAAAAAAGGGGACTAGCGGGGGCAGATACGCAGTATTTT	CASSQKRGLAGADTQYF
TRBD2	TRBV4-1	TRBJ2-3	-	TGCGCCAGCAGCCCCGGACTAGCGAAAGATACGCAGTATTTT	CASSPGLAKDTQYF
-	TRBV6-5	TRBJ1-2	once	TGTGCCAGCAGCCTGACAGGTGGCTACACCTTC	CASSLTGGYTF
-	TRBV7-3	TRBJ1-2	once	TGTGCCAGCAGCCCTGATGGGACACTCTATGGCTACACCTTC	CASSPDGTLYGYTF
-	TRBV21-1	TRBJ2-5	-	TGTGCCAGCAGCAAACCTGATAGTCAAGAGACCCAGTACTTC	CASSKPDSQETQYF
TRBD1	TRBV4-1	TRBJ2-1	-	TGCGCCAGCAGCCATGGGACAGGGGGCAGTGAGCAGTTCTTC	CASSHGTGGSEQFF
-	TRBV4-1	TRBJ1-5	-	TGCGCCAGCAGCCAGGCCGGGGAGGCCAATCAGCCCCAGCATTTT	CASSQAGEANQPQHF
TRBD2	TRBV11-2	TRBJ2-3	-	TGTGCCAGCACCCTTAGCGGGGGATACACAGATACGCAGTATTTT	CASTLSGGYTDTQYF
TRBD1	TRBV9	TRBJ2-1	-	TGTGCCAGCAGCGTAGCCTTTGGGACAGGGGTGGGTAGGGGCTACAATGAGCAGTTCTTC	CASSVAFGTGVGRGYNEQFF
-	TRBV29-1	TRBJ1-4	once	TGCAGCGCAAGGGCGGGAGGTGAAAAACTGTTTTTT	CSARAGGEKLFF
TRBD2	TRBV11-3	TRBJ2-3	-	TGTGCCAGCAGCTTGCCCCGACTAGCCGGGGGCACAGATACGCAGTATTTT	CASSLPRLAGGTDTQYF